This T cell receptor beta chain stems from a study of blood T cell repertoires in COVID-19. Authors' methods: How many nucleated cells were present was estimated from reference gene primer amplification. The data were produced by immunoSEQ multiplex PCR, yet TCRdb's version contains in-frame clones alone and is incomplete. V and J calls and clone size are as listed in that table; D and trimming were resolved from the DNA. In the table there are about 60,000 clones, around 88% of which are singletons. The CDR3 covers 18 residues. CDR1 is MDHEN and CDR2 is SYDVKM in the germline V gene. V lost 3 bases, J lost 4 bases, and 14 bases stayed unmatched.

The TCR sequence derives from a man in his 60s with acute or convalescent COVID-19. The J gene is TRBJ1-5, the V gene TRBV28; the match to TRBD1 covers 8 bases. Sequenced: peripheral blood. Here the CDR3 reads CASSFGRRTGTGNQPQHF. The CDR3, as DNA: TGTGCCAGCAGTTTTGGGAGGCGGACAGGGACTGGTAATCAGCCCCAGCATTTT.